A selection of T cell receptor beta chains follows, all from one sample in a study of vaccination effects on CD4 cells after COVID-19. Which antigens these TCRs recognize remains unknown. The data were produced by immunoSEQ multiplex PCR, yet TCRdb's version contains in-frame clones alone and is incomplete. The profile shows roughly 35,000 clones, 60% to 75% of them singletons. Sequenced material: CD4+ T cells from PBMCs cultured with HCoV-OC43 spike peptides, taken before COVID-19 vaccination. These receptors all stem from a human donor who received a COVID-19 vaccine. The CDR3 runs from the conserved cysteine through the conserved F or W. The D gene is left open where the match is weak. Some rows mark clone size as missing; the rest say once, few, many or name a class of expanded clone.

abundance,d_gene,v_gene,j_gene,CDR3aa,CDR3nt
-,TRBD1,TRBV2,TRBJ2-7,CASSLRTGAYEQYF,TGTGCCAGCAGCCTTAGGACAGGGGCCTACGAGCAGTACTTC
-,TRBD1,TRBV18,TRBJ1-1,CASSPRGAEAFF,TGTGCCAGCTCCCCCAGGGGGGCTGAAGCTTTCTTT
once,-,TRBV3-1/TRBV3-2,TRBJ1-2,CASSPQGNYGYTF,TGTGCCAGCAGCCCCCAGGGGAACTATGGCTACACCTTC
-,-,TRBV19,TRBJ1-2,CASSIWGGLYGYTF,TGTGCCAGTAGTATTTGGGGGGGCCTCTATGGCTACACCTTC
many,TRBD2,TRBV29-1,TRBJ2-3,CSVQTVAGRTDTQYF,TGCAGCGTTCAAACCGTAGCGGGACGCACAGATACGCAGTATTTT
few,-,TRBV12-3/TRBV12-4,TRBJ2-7,CASSLAVDYEQYF,TGTGCCAGCAGTTTAGCAGTGGATTACGAGCAGTACTTC
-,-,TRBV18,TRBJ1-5,CASSQPPNQPQHF,TGTGCCAGCTCACAACCCCCCAATCAGCCCCAGCATTTT
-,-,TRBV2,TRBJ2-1,CASGASIGNEQFF,TGTGCCAGCGGGGCTAGCATCGGCAATGAGCAGTTCTTC
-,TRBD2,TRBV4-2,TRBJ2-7,CASSRDPSGGEQYF,TGTGCCAGCAGCCGAGATCCTAGCGGGGGTGAGCAGTACTTC
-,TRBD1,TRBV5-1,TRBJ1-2,CASSLDGQGAYGYTF,TGCGCCAGCAGCTTAGATGGACAGGGGGCGTATGGCTACACCTTC
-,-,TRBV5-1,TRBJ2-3,CASSSDRTSTDTQYF,TGCGCCAGCAGCTCGGACAGAACTAGCACAGATACGCAGTATTTT
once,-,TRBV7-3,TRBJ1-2,CASSLGAGNYGYTF,TGTGCCAGCAGCTTAGGAGCAGGGAACTATGGCTACACCTTC
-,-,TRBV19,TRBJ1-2,CASSPEGRSGYTF,TGTGCCAGTAGCCCAGAAGGGAGAAGTGGCTACACCTTC
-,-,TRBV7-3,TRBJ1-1,CASSLGANTEAFF,TGTGCCAGCAGCTTGGGGGCGAACACTGAAGCTTTCTTT
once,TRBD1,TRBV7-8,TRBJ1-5,CASSLGQGANQPQHF,TGTGCCAGCAGCTTAGGGCAGGGGGCCAATCAGCCCCAGCATTTT
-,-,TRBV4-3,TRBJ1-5,CASSQSSGLGRQPQHF,TGCGCCAGCAGCCAGAGTTCTGGATTAGGGCGGCAGCCCCAGCATTTT
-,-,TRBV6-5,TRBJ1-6,CASSPRANSPLHF,TGTGCCAGCAGCCCCAGGGCAAATTCACCCCTCCACTTT
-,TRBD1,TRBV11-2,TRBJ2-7,CASSLSGQPNYEQYF,TGTGCCAGCAGCTTATCGGGACAGCCCAACTACGAGCAGTACTTC
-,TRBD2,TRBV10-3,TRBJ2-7,CATSSGGAEQYF,TGTGCCACATCTAGCGGGGGGGCCGAGCAGTACTTC
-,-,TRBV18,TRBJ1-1,CASSPSGNTEAFF,TGTGCCAGCTCACCGTCCGGGAACACTGAAGCTTTCTTT
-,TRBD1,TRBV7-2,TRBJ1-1,CASSSDRDTEAFF,TGTGCCAGCAGCTCCGACAGGGACACTGAAGCTTTCTTT
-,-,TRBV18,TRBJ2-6,CASSPAAGVTRGSGANVLTF,TGTGCCAGCTCACCAGCGGCAGGGGTTACGCGTGGCTCTGGGGCCAACGTCCTGACTTTC
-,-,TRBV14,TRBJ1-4,CASSQVGGTKEKLFF,TGTGCCAGCAGCCAAGTAGGGGGTACGAAGGAAAAACTGTTTTTT
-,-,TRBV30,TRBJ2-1,CAWSSRNEQFF,TGTGCCTGGAGTTCTCGGAATGAGCAGTTCTTC
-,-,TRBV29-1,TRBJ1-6,CSVSTGDNSPLHF,TGCAGCGTTTCGACGGGAGATAATTCACCCCTCCACTTT
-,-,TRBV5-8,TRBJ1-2,CASSFSGNYGYTF,TGTGCCAGCAGCTTCAGTGGCAACTATGGCTACACCTTC
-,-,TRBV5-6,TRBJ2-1,CASSSYNEQFF,TGTGCCAGCAGCTCATACAATGAGCAGTTCTTC
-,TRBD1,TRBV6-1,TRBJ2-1,CASSEATGSRSYNEQFF,TGTGCCAGCAGTGAGGCGACAGGGTCCCGCTCCTACAATGAGCAGTTCTTC
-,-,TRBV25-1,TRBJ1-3,CASSELGDWAGNTIYF,TGTGCCAGCAGTGAATTGGGGGATTGGGCTGGAAACACCATATATTTT
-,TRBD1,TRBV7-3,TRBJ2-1,CASSLTTWDSGNEQFF,TGTGCCAGCAGCTTAACGACGTGGGACAGCGGCAATGAGCAGTTCTTC
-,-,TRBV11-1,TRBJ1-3,CASSLALGHGNTIYF,TGTGCCAGCAGCTTAGCCCTCGGACACGGAAACACCATATATTTT
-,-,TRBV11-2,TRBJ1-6,CASSSYLNSPLHF,TGTGCCAGCAGCTCATACCTTAATTCACCCCTCCACTTT
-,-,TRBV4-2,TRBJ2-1,CASSQDPLSGDPRNEQFF,TGTGCCAGCAGCCAAGATCCTCTATCGGGGGATCCTAGGAATGAGCAGTTCTTC
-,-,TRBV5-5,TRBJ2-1,CASSSRTGTVIYNEQFF,TGTGCCAGCAGCTCACGAACCGGGACGGTGATTTACAATGAGCAGTTCTTC
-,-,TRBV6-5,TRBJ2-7,CASSPHGGTYEQYF,TGTGCCAGCAGTCCCCACGGAGGGACCTACGAGCAGTACTTC
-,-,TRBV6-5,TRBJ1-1,CASSYSMGVNTEAFF,TGTGCCAGCAGTTACTCGATGGGAGTGAACACTGAAGCTTTCTTT
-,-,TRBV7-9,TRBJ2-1,CASSRYNEQFF,TGTGCCAGCAGTCGTTACAATGAGCAGTTCTTC
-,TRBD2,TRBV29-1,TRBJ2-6,CSVVDRGGGGASGANVLTF,TGCAGCGTTGTTGATCGGGGGGGCGGTGGGGCCTCTGGGGCCAACGTCCTGACTTTC
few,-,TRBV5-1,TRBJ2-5,CASSFAINTGMETQYF,TGCGCCAGCAGCTTTGCGATTAATACAGGGATGGAGACCCAGTACTTC
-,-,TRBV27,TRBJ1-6,CASSLDPGATTLHF,TGTGCCAGCAGTTTAGATCCAGGGGCGACGACCCTCCACTTT
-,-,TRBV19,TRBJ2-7,CASSITGPYEQYF,TGTGCCAGTAGTATAACAGGGCCCTACGAGCAGTACTTC